This TCR beta chain was found in a study of regulatory T cells in long-lasting Graves disease. Study results and caveats: Persistent Graves' patients showed less TCR diversity than newly diagnosed patients showed. Having only a small sample size may have limited accuracy.

Time point reported: persistent/refractory GD, antithyroid drugs over 5 years with positive TRAb. PBMC-extracted RNA yielded the TCR library. Patients met American Thyroid Association criteria for Graves' disease. In regard to this clonotype: Its target is not known.

Both iRepertoire HTBI primers and Arm-PCR of CDR3 regions were used to build the TCR beta libraries. MiXCR was run by TCRdb on the multiplex PCR reads, yielding one entry per CDR3 protein. The table has a few hundred thousand distinct CDR3 sequences, under 25% seen once. This clonotype originated in a female donor with Graves disease. This specimen consisted of peripheral blood mononuclear cells (PBMCs), obtained when the disease was refractory, from a patient treated with antithyroid drugs.

CDR3 sequence (DNA): TGTGCCAGCAGTCCGGGACTAGCGGGAGAGGGTGAGCAGTTCTTC. Its translation is CASSPGLAGEGEQFF. V gene TRBV12-3 or TRBV12-4 combines with J gene TRBJ2-1; 14 positions match TRBD2. The CDR3 contains 15 residues. V shed 5 bases, J shed 9 bases, and the junction held 6 bases outside the gene matches.